The 15 T cell receptor beta chains below come from one sample, sequenced in a study of control samples from healthy donors and cancer patients. Only in-frame clones appear in the TCRdb table, and some are missing; sequencing was by immunoSEQ multiplex PCR. This sample's clone table lists fewer than 200,000 clones. The specimen sequenced was blood. These receptors were obtained from a woman aged 25 to 39 in good health.

V usage is TRBV5-1 and J usage is TRBJ2-5; D may be TRBD1 or TRBD2 (6 bases each). V gave up 0 bases and J gave up 1 base, with 10 bases separating them. CDR3 length: 15 residues. CDR1 is SGHRS, CDR2 YFSETQ, per germline. CDR3 in amino acids: CASSLEGGLQETQYF. The CDR3 bases are TGCGCCAGCAGCTTGGAGGGGGGCCTCCAAGAGACCCAGTACTTC.

The gene calls are TRBV12-3 or TRBV12-4 and TRBJ1-4; D not resolved. The germline V and J ends were trimmed by 3 bases and 14 bases, with 10 bases remaining between them. The length of the CDR3 is 11 residues. This chain's CDR3 is CASSFGLRLFF. The CDR3 DNA sequence: TGTGCCAGCAGTTTCGGGCTTAGGCTGTTTTTT.

The chain is built from TRBV10-1 and TRBJ1-2, with a weak D call TRBD1 (5 bases). The CDR3 has 14 amino acids. Trimming shortened V by 3 bases and J by 3 bases, and 11 bases separated the two germline ends. Looked up from germline, CDR1 is WNHNN and CDR2 is SYGVQD (reference sequence). In nucleotides, the CDR3 is TGCGCCAGCAGTGACGGGACCAGCTACTATGGCTACACCTTC. Translation: CASSDGTSYYGYTF.

This chain joins TRBV27 and TRBJ2-2; D perhaps matches TRBD2 (5 bases). The V end was cut by 6 bases, the J end by 1 base, with 12 bases between. Looked up from germline, CDR1 is MNHEY and CDR2 is SMNVEV (reference sequence). The CDR3 extends over 15 amino acids. In nucleotides, the CDR3 is TGTGCCAGCAGGGGGAGTAAGGGGAACACCGGGGAGCTGTTTTTT. Its protein product is CASRGSKGNTGELFF.

This chain connects TRBV7-2 to TRBJ1-5; D is undetermined. V gave up 5 bases and J gave up 4 bases, with 12 bases separating them. This CDR3 is 14 amino acids long. Per the germline V gene, CDR1 is SGHTA and CDR2 is FQGNSA. CDR3 sequence reads: CASSPFDRNQPQHF. The CDR3 DNA sequence: TGTGCCAGCAGCCCGTTTGACCGAAATCAGCCCCAGCATTTT.

J is TRBJ2-5 and V is TRBV7-6; tentative D call: TRBD1 (5 bases). The CDR3 covers 17 residues. Trimming shortened V by 5 bases and J by 3 bases, and 22 bases separated the two germline ends. Germline V gene sequence: CDR1 SGHVS, CDR2 FNYEAQ. Written as DNA, the CDR3 is TGTGCCAGCAGCAGCAGGGTTAGAGGTTCCAAAAAAGAGACCCAGTACTTC. Encoded protein: CASSSRVRGSKKETQYF.

The chain combines TRBV7-2 with TRBJ1-5; the D is unclear. There are 13 residues in the CDR3. V lost 4 bases to trimming and J lost 4 bases, with 8 bases between them. CDR1 is SGHTA, CDR2 FQGNSA, per germline. The CDR3, as DNA: TGTGCCAGCAGCTCCAGGATAAATCAGCCCCAGCATTTT. This translates into CASSSRINQPQHF.

The chain uses TRBV27 and TRBJ2-1; no reliable D call. V was trimmed by 1 base and J by 4 bases, leaving 11 bases between them. This CDR3 has 15 amino acids. Germline lookup yields CDR1 MNHEY and CDR2 SMNVEV (reference sequence). CDR3: CASSLLSPAYNEQFF. In DNA form, the CDR3 reads TGTGCCAGCAGTTTATTATCGCCCGCTTACAATGAGCAGTTCTTC.

The rearrangement uses TRBV4-3 and TRBJ2-1; TRBD2 matches 14 bases. Trimming removed 4 bases from V and 8 bases from J; junction bases left unmatched: 13. Germline CDR1 and CDR2: LGHNA and YSLEER. This CDR3 comprises 18 residues. The CDR3 DNA is TGCGCCAGCAGCCCGAAGGCCGGGACTAGCGGGGGAAGCGATGAGCAGTTCTTC. It yields the protein CASSPKAGTSGGSDEQFF.

This rearrangement joins TRBV7-9 to TRBJ1-5, with D possibly TRBD1 on 6 matching bases. The ends were cut back, 1 base at V and 7 bases at J, with 14 bases in the middle. CDR3 length equals 15 residues. Germline CDR1 reads SEHNR; CDR2 reads FQNEAQ (reference sequence). The CDR3 spells CASSLVGGAQQPQHF. CDR3 bases: TGTGCCAGCAGCTTAGTGGGGGGGGCTCAGCAGCCCCAGCATTTT.

The chain is built from TRBV14 and TRBJ1-2; D might be TRBD1 (5 bases). Trimming removed 0 bases at V and 7 bases at J, with 12 bases between. The CDR3 length is 14 residues. CDR1 is SGHDN, CDR2 FVKESK, per germline. For the CDR3, the DNA is TGTGCCAGCAGCCAAGATCCAGGGCCGGGTGGCTACACCTTC. Translation: CASSQDPGPGGYTF.

The chain combines TRBV10-3 with TRBJ1-5; 7 positions agree with TRBD1. The V gene end was trimmed by 4 bases and the J gene end by 2 bases; junction bases not matched to a gene: 2. Germline lookup yields CDR1 ENHRY and CDR2 SYGVKD. CDR3 length: 14 residues. This CDR3 is CAISAGTGNQPQHF. The CDR3 DNA reads as TGTGCCATCAGTGCTGGGACAGGCAATCAGCCCCAGCATTTT.

The V gene is TRBV7-9, the J gene TRBJ2-5, with no clear D. Trimming stripped 3 bases from V and 1 base from J, with 3 bases between. Per the germline V gene, CDR1 is SEHNR and CDR2 is FQNEAQ (reference sequence). CDR3 length: 12 residues. The CDR3 DNA sequence: TGTGCCAGCAGCTTCTCCCAAGAGACCCAGTACTTC. Translated: CASSFSQETQYF.

V gene TRBV12-3 or TRBV12-4 combines with J gene TRBJ1-2; TRBD1 agrees at 8 bases. The CDR3 is made up of 13 amino acids. With 2 bases clipped from V and 6 bases from J, the junction kept 2 bases outside the gene matches. CDR3 loop: CASSLRTGNGYTF. The CDR3 region has the DNA TGTGCCAGCAGTTTACGGACAGGGAATGGCTACACCTTC.

This chain links TRBV3-1 (or the pseudogene TRBV3-2) with TRBJ1-1, with TRBD1 matching over 8 bases. Germline loops: CDR1 LGHDT, CDR2 YNNKEL (reference sequence). CDR3 length equals 13 residues. The J segment lost 4 bases and the V segment lost 5 bases, leaving 3 bases of the junction unmatched. CDR3 amino acids: CASSVQGATEAFF. DNA for the CDR3: TGTGCCAGCAGCGTTCAGGGGGCCACTGAAGCTTTCTTT.